Below are 29 T cell receptor beta chains sequenced from a single sample in a study of vaccination effects on CD4 cells after COVID-19. Their antigen targets remain unknown. TCRdb keeps only in-frame clones here, not all; method: immunoSEQ multiplex PCR. This table has about 70,000 clones, about 69% appearing once. ViraFEST assay sequencing came after antigen-specific CD4+ T cells were expanded with viral peptide pools. The culture ran for less than 12 days, and then CD4+ T cells were isolated. SARS-CoV-2 infection was confirmed by PCR in the person between March and December 2020. The input for sequencing was CD4+ T cells from PBMCs cultured with HIV peptides, taken before COVID-19 vaccination. Noted subset: HIV-1 Nef peptide pool negative control/reference culture. The origin of the receptors is a human donor who had a prior SARS-CoV-2 infection.

The chain carries TRBV18 and TRBJ2-7; possibly TRBD1 for D (5 bases). V was shortened by 3 bases and J by 2 bases, with 11 bases between the two germline ends. Germline V lookup: CDR1 KGHSH, CDR2 LQKENI. The CDR3 runs 14 residues. The CDR3 loop reads CASSPRTSTYEQYF. For the CDR3, the DNA is TGTGCCAGCTCACCCCGGACAAGTACCTACGAGCAGTACTTC.

The V and J genes are TRBV5-1 and TRBJ2-3, with D tentatively TRBD1 (6 bases). CDR1 is SGHRS, CDR2 YFSETQ, per germline. V lost 3 bases and J 6 bases, leaving 11 bases between the germline ends. The CDR3 length is 13 residues. For the CDR3, the DNA is TGCGCCAGCAGCTCCCCAGGGGCGGATACGCAGTATTTT. Translated: CASSSPGADTQYF.

Here the CDR3 reads CASSTGTALFGANVLTF. The CDR3 bases are TGTGCCAGCAGCACCGGGACAGCTCTTTTTGGGGCCAACGTCCTGACTTTC. The J gene is TRBJ2-6, the V gene TRBV5-4, with 7 bases aligning to TRBD1. This CDR3 has 17 amino acids. V lost 4 bases, J lost 3 bases, and 10 bases stayed unmatched. The germline V gene encodes CDR1 SGHNT and CDR2 YYREEE (reference sequence).

The CDR3 nucleotides read TGCGCCAGCAGCCCCCAGGGTGGCAGCAGCGGTGAGCAGTTCTTC. It encodes CASSPQGGSSGEQFF. The chain recombines TRBV4-3 with TRBJ2-1; D could derive from TRBD1 or TRBD2 (5 bases each). The V gene's germline CDR1 is LGHNA and CDR2 YSLEER. The V end lost 4 bases, the J end lost 9 bases, and 19 bases lay between the germline ends. CDR3 length: 15 residues.

This clone was observed once. V usage is TRBV7-6 and J usage is TRBJ1-5; possibly TRBD1 for D (6 bases). The germline CDR1 and CDR2 sequences are SGHVS and FNYEAQ. The CDR3 contains 18 residues. Trimming removed 10 bases from V and 3 bases from J, with 28 bases in between. CDR3: CATPEGHRENTDNQPQHF. The CDR3, as DNA: TGTGCCACCCCAGAGGGACACCGAGAAAATACGGACAATCAGCCCCAGCATTTT.

This sequence joins TRBV2 and TRBJ2-7, with D possibly being TRBD1 (6 bases). CDR1 is SNHLY, CDR2 FYNNEI, per germline. The CDR3 has 14 residues. With 8 bases removed from V and 3 bases from J, the gap between germline ends came to 17 bases. The CDR3 here is CASQTGNKLYEQYF. CDR3 DNA: TGTGCCAGCCAAACAGGGAATAAACTCTACGAGCAGTACTTC.

The chain combines TRBV10-3 with TRBJ2-5; 7 bases are a match to TRBD1. Germline values: CDR1 ENHRY, CDR2 SYGVKD. This CDR3 region has 14 residues. The junction had 6 bases not matched to a gene; V was cut back by 3 bases and J by 5 bases. The CDR3 loop is CAISETGVSETQYF. In DNA form, the CDR3 reads TGTGCCATCAGTGAAACAGGGGTCTCGGAGACCCAGTACTTC.

DNA for the CDR3: TGTGCCAGCAGCGCTACCGGGACTAGCGACCCAGATACGCAGTATTTT. Translated: CASSATGTSDPDTQYF. The V call is TRBV9, the J call TRBJ2-3; 10 positions match TRBD2. The CDR3 covers 16 residues. Germline CDR1 and CDR2: SGDLS and YYNGEE. V was pared by 3 bases and J by 4 bases, with 8 bases of the junction left unmatched. Full variable domain (missing parts from reference TRBV9 and TRBJ2-3): DSGVTQTPKHLITATGQRVTLRCSPRSGDLSVYWYQQSLDQGLQFLIQYYNGEERAKGNILERFSAQQFPDLHSELNLSSLELGDSALYFCASSATGTSDPDTQYFGPGTRLTVL.

The J gene is TRBJ1-3, the V gene TRBV5-8, with D possibly matching TRBD1 (5 bases). The CDR3 consists of 17 residues. Germline values: CDR1 SGHTS, CDR2 YDEGEE. V lost 3 bases and J 0 bases, leaving 16 bases between the germline ends. The CDR3 protein is CASSSVPQGPSGNTIYF. The CDR3 nucleotides read TGTGCCAGCAGCTCAGTCCCCCAGGGTCCCTCTGGAAACACCATATATTTT.

In this sample, this clone turned up once. V gene TRBV2 combines with J gene TRBJ1-5, with a possible D match to TRBD1 (6 bases). Germline V gene data show CDR1 as SNHLY and CDR2 as FYNNEI. Trimming cost V 6 bases and J 6 bases, with 12 bases left between them. This CDR3 has 13 residues. CDR3 in DNA: TGTGCCAGCAGGGGGACATACCTTCAGCCCCAGCATTTT. This codes for CASRGTYLQPQHF.

The chain recombines TRBV15 with TRBJ2-7; D remains unclear. Germline values: CDR1 LNHNV, CDR2 YYDKDF (reference sequence). The CDR3 sequence is 14 residues long. The ends were cut back, 3 bases at V and 5 bases at J, with 14 bases in the middle. The CDR3 bases are TGTGCCACCAGCAGTCCTTGGCAAGAGAACGAGCAGTACTTC. It yields the protein CATSSPWQENEQYF.

The CDR3 nucleotides are TGTGCCAGCAGCCTAACTAGCGGACATGTTGGGGGCTACGAGCAGTACTTC. Its translation is CASSLTSGHVGGYEQYF. The gene calls are TRBV7-2 and TRBJ2-7, with TRBD2 matching over 8 bases. Germline loops: CDR1 SGHTA, CDR2 FQGNSA. V lost 5 bases to trimming and J lost 3 bases; unmatched junction nucleotides: 15. The CDR3 consists of 17 residues.

The chain couples TRBV5-1 to TRBJ1-6; 10 nucleotides align to TRBD1. This CDR3 has 15 amino acids. CDR1 is SGHRS and CDR2 is YFSETQ in the germline V gene. After removal of 0 bases from V and 10 bases from J, the junction contained 4 bases not matched to a gene. The CDR3 coding sequence is TGCGCCAGCAGCTTGGAGGGACAGGGGTTCTCACCCCTCCACTTT. Protein sequence: CASSLEGQGFSPLHF. Complete variable domain (other parts from reference TRBV5-1 and TRBJ1-6): KAGVTQTPRYLIKTRGQQVTLSCSPISGHRSVSWYQQTPGQGLQFLFEYFSETQRNKGNFPGRFSGRQFSNSRSEMNVSTLELGDSALYLCASSLEGQGFSPLHFGNGTRLTVT.

CDR3 amino acids: CSARDQARGEQYF. Here the CDR3 DNA reads TGCAGCGCCCGGGACCAGGCGCGGGGGGAGCAGTACTTC. This chain joins TRBV29-1 and TRBJ2-7, with TRBD2 matching over 7 bases. The CDR3 sequence is 13 residues long. V trimming: 7 bases; J trimming: 7 bases; junction bases outside the gene matches: 13. The V gene's germline CDR1 is SQVTM and CDR2 ANQGSEA.

The chain has TRBV7-2 and TRBJ2-5, with 10 bases identical to TRBD1. Losses at the gene ends were 6 bases for V and 5 bases for J; bases not matched to a gene: 6. The germline CDR1 and CDR2 sequences are SGHTA and FQGNSA. CDR3 size: 14 residues. CDR3 region: CASSPDRGQETQYF. The CDR3 nucleotides read TGTGCCAGCAGTCCCGACAGGGGGCAGGAGACCCAGTACTTC. The full variable domain, in which reference TRBV7-2 and TRBJ2-5 provide the parts outside the CDR3, is GAGVSQSPSNKVTEKGKDVELRCDPISGHTALYWYRQSLGQGLEFLIYFQGNSAPDKSGLPSDRFSAERTGGSVSTLTIQRTQQEDSAVYLCASSPDRGQETQYFGPGTRLLVL.

The rearrangement joins TRBV9 to TRBJ2-7; D is perhaps TRBD2 (5 bases). V was shortened by 0 bases and J by 0 bases, with 7 bases between the two germline ends. Per germline, CDR1 SGDLS and CDR2 YYNGEE. The CDR3 totals 14 residues. The CDR3 sequence: CASSVAGYSYEQYF. CDR3 bases: TGTGCCAGCAGCGTAGCGGGGTACTCCTACGAGCAGTACTTC.

The chain couples TRBV5-7 to TRBJ2-7; D is undetermined. TRBV5-7 is assigned to the ORF class and has an uncertain function. CDR3 length: 11 residues. V gave up 4 bases and J gave up 9 bases, with 11 bases separating them. The CDR3 DNA reads as TGTGCCAGCAGCCATCCCGTCCGGCAGTACTTC. Residues: CASSHPVRQYF.

The gene calls are TRBV5-1 and TRBJ2-1; D remains ambiguous. V was trimmed by 3 bases and J by 6 bases, leaving 16 bases between them. The CDR3 length is 15 residues. Germline V gene lookup returns CDR1 SGHRS and CDR2 YFSETQ. CDR3 residues: CASSWWDQTTNEQFF. The DNA for the CDR3 is TGCGCCAGCAGCTGGTGGGATCAAACAACCAATGAGCAGTTCTTC. Filled out from reference TRBV5-1 and TRBJ2-1, the complete variable domain reads KAGVTQTPRYLIKTRGQQVTLSCSPISGHRSVSWYQQTPGQGLQFLFEYFSETQRNKGNFPGRFSGRQFSNSRSEMNVSTLELGDSALYLCASSWWDQTTNEQFFGPGTRLTVL.

The chain carries TRBV5-8 and TRBJ1-2, with D uncertain. V gave up 2 bases and J gave up 0 bases, with 11 bases separating them. The CDR3 covers 15 residues. The germline V gene has CDR1 SGHTS and CDR2 YDEGEE. The chain's CDR3 is CASSFDGSTNYGYTF. CDR3 DNA: TGTGCCAGCAGCTTTGACGGATCAACTAACTATGGCTACACCTTC.

The chain combines TRBV11-2 with TRBJ2-7, with D perhaps matching TRBD1 (6 bases). CDR1 SGHAT and CDR2 FQNNGV come from the germline V gene. Trimming removed 4 bases at V and 7 bases at J, with 14 bases between. The CDR3 sequence is 13 residues long. The CDR3 spells CASSSGQRIEQYF. The CDR3 DNA sequence: TGTGCCAGCAGCTCAGGACAGAGGATTGAGCAGTACTTC. The whole variable domain, remainder taken from reference TRBV11-2 and TRBJ2-7, is EAGVAQSPRYKIIEKRQSVAFWCNPISGHATLYWYQQILGQGPKLLIQFQNNGVVDDSQLPKDRFSAERLKGVDSTLKIQPAKLEDSAVYLCASSSGQRIEQYFGPGTRLTVT.

The chain carries TRBV12-3 or TRBV12-4 and TRBJ2-7; D unclear. This CDR3 has 13 residues. The ends were cut back, 2 bases at V and 4 bases at J, with 9 bases in the middle. CDR3 sequence reads: CASSLFGQYEQYF. The CDR3 region has the DNA TGTGCCAGCAGTTTATTCGGTCAGTACGAGCAGTACTTC.

The table lists this clone with a count of one. The genes are TRBV12-3 or TRBV12-4 and TRBJ2-1, with D possibly being TRBD2 (5 bases). This CDR3 is 12 amino acids long. V was pared by 3 bases and J by 8 bases, with 8 bases between. The CDR3 DNA is TGTGCCAGCAGTTTCGGGGAGTATGAGCAGTTCTTC. Translated: CASSFGEYEQFF.

This chain joins TRBV6-5 and TRBJ1-1; the match to TRBD1 covers 10 bases. Germline assignment: CDR1 MNHEY and CDR2 SVGAGI. The CDR3 consists of 13 residues. The ends lost 6 bases at V and 3 bases at J; junction bases unmatched: 1. The CDR3 coding sequence is TGTGCCAGCAGGACAGGGGGCTACACTGAAGCTTTCTTT. This sequence encodes CASRTGGYTEAFF.

The chain employs TRBV6-5 and TRBJ1-3; D gene unclear. V lost 2 bases and J lost 0, with 8 bases in between. This CDR3 has 15 residues. Germline CDR1 reads MNHEY; CDR2 reads SVGAGI. The CDR3 here is CASSYGRDSGNTIYF. The DNA for the CDR3 is TGTGCCAGCAGTTACGGTCGGGACTCTGGAAACACCATATATTTT.

This sequence joins TRBV28 and TRBJ1-2; D is perhaps TRBD1 (6 bases). The CDR3 contains 14 residues. Germline V gives CDR1 MDHEN, CDR2 SYDVKM. Trimming shortened V by 3 bases and J by 4 bases, and 12 bases separated the two germline ends. The CDR3 sequence is CASSLVGGPYGYTF. As DNA, the CDR3 is TGTGCCAGCAGTTTGGTAGGGGGACCCTATGGCTACACCTTC.

The rearrangement links TRBV2 to TRBJ2-7, with D possibly TRBD1 on 6 matching bases. Germline CDR1 SNHLY, CDR2 FYNNEI. Trimming cost V 6 bases and J 3 bases, with 15 bases left between them. CDR3 size: 14 residues. CDR3 residues: CASRAGTTVYEQYF. The CDR3 DNA follows: TGTGCCAGCAGGGCCGGGACAACAGTCTACGAGCAGTACTTC.

The chain carries TRBV4-3 and TRBJ2-2; D uncertain. Trimming removed 7 bases from V and 4 bases from J, with 16 bases in between. The CDR3 totals 15 residues. CDR1 is LGHNA and CDR2 is YSLEER in the germline V gene. DNA for the CDR3: TGCGCCAGCACGCCAGACTCGCGAGGCACCGGGGAGCTGTTTTTT. This gives the protein CASTPDSRGTGELFF.

This clone was seen more than once but under ten times. The gene calls are TRBV6-5 and TRBJ1-5; 7 nucleotides align to TRBD1. V trimming: 6 bases; J trimming: 1 base; junction bases outside the gene matches: 6. Germline loops: CDR1 MNHEY, CDR2 SVGAGI. CDR3 length: 15 residues. This CDR3 is CASSPQGGSNQPQHF. CDR3 DNA: TGTGCCAGCAGCCCCCAGGGGGGGAGCAATCAGCCCCAGCATTTT.

This sequence joins TRBV6-6 and TRBJ1-5, with no clear D. The CDR3 has 16 amino acids. Germline V lookup: CDR1 MNHNY, CDR2 SVGAGI (reference sequence). The V gene lost 3 bases and the J gene lost 6 bases, with 18 bases spanning the gap. CDR3: CASSYGGWAGPQPQHF. CDR3 DNA: TGTGCCAGCAGTTATGGCGGGTGGGCAGGCCCTCAGCCCCAGCATTTT.